This passage covers 4 T cell receptor beta chains from one sample sequenced in a study of T cell responses to AZD1222 COVID-19 vaccine. Method: immunoSEQ multiplex PCR; TCRdb's copy keeps in-frame clones and lacks some. The table has roughly 120,000 clones, 88% seen once. Sequenced here: peripheral blood, sampled on day 0 of MenACWY control vaccination. The receptor source for this set is an adult in good health.

The chain has TRBV24-1 and TRBJ1-4; 10 bases line up with TRBD1. CDR1 KGHDR and CDR2 SFDVKD come from the germline V gene. The CDR3 extends over 19 amino acids. The ends lost 4 bases at V and 0 bases at J; junction bases unmatched: 10. The CDR3 reads CATSDPDRGLVATNEKLFF. In DNA form, the CDR3 reads TGTGCCACCAGTGACCCCGACAGGGGGCTAGTTGCAACTAATGAAAAACTGTTTTTT.

The V gene is TRBV24-1, the J gene TRBJ2-5; 7 positions agree with TRBD1. The length of the CDR3 is 13 residues. Germline values: CDR1 KGHDR, CDR2 SFDVKD. Trimming cost V 5 bases and J 6 bases; bases outside gene matches: 5. The CDR3 is CATSVRGRQTQYF. CDR3 coding DNA: TGTGCCACCAGTGTCAGGGGGAGACAGACCCAGTACTTC.

The V call is TRBV7-2, the J call TRBJ2-1, with D possibly being TRBD2 (7 bases). V lost 3 bases, J lost 2 bases, and 14 bases lay in between. CDR1 SGHTA and CDR2 FQGNSA come from the germline V gene. The CDR3 is made up of 16 amino acids. CDR3 sequence: CASSFQGSGTYNEQFF. The CDR3 region has the DNA TGTGCCAGCAGCTTTCAGGGGAGCGGGACCTACAATGAGCAGTTCTTC.

V and J are TRBV2 and TRBJ1-2, with TRBD1 matching 9 bases. CDR3 length equals 13 residues. Trimming cost V 5 bases and J 7 bases; bases outside gene matches: 5. Germline V gene sequence: CDR1 SNHLY, CDR2 FYNNEI. CDR3 nucleotides: TGTGCCAGCAGTCGAACAGGGGGCTCTGGCTACACCTTC. Residues: CASSRTGGSGYTF.